Sequencing of this T cell receptor (beta chain) was carried out in a study of blood T cell repertoires in COVID-19. Study in general: Donors in the United States, Italy and Spain gave samples during acute or convalescent COVID-19. The analysed material was cDNA or gDNA that came from T cells, B-cell-depleted T cells, or PBMCs.

Original analysis: Amplifying reference gene primers gave estimates of nucleated cell counts. Profiled with immunoSEQ multiplex PCR; TCRdb holds only in-frame clones, not every one. The DNA was the basis for D and trimming; V, J and clone size are from that table. This table holds more than 140,000 clones, about 83% found once. V shed 1 base, J shed 0 bases, and the junction held 9 bases outside the gene matches. The CDR3 consists of 18 residues. Germline CDR1 reads SGHDN; CDR2 reads FVKESK. Sequencing input: peripheral blood. The chain employs TRBV14 and TRBJ2-5; 9 nucleotides match TRBD2. This clonotype was sampled from a human donor in a cohort sampled during active COVID-19. The CDR3 region is CASSQGPRLAVYQETQYF. The CDR3 bases are TGTGCCAGCAGCCAAGGGCCCAGACTAGCGGTCTACCAAGAGACCCAGTACTTC.